This T cell receptor (beta chain) was identified in a study of T cells after yellow fever vaccination (dated by TCRdb to the late 2010s). General notes on the study: The SMART-Seq v4 Ultra Low Input RNA kit was used to prepare libraries from fractions with low cell numbers. Blood was collected at multiple timepoints before and after primary and secondary immunization, and bulk PBMC replicates and cell subsets were isolated. Two healthy male donors made up the cohort, one aged 18 to 29 years and the other aged 30 to 40 years. To follow T-cell clones before and after both primary and booster YFV17D yellow fever vaccination, bulk TCR alpha and beta repertoires underwent longitudinal sequencing.

General study outcomes and caveats: A small share of clonotypes was detected in both CD4 and CD8 compartments, with the overlap likely arising from convergent recombination. The study included only a couple of donors, which limits how far the findings can be generalized. Compared with the primary T-cell response, the secondary T-cell response was weaker but faster, peaking on day 5 rather than day 15. Most clones expanded after primary vaccination were re-detected after the booster (around 96% of CD4 and around 88% of CD8), suggesting broad memory maintenance. Computational filtering was required because FACS-sorted repertoires could contain abundant contaminating clonotypes from the bulk population.

Sample treatment or condition, as interpreted from the label and publication: live attenuated yellow fever vaccine strain. At each blood-draw timepoint, two biological replicates of bulk PBMCs were collected. A standard Ficoll-Paque protocol was used to isolate PBMCs from peripheral blood. RNA was extracted with TriZol from bulk PBMCs, CD4 and CD8 fractions, and dextramer-positive and dextramer-negative fractions. TCRdb shows the sequencer as Illumina NovaSeq 6000. TCR cDNA was synthesized by 5'RACE template switching, which introduced a universal primer site and unique molecular identifiers. cDNA synthesis was primed from both the TCR alpha and TCR beta constant segments. Library amplification used two PCR steps, and the second PCR step added sample barcodes and sequencing adapters. Sequencing of libraries was performed on Illumina HiSeq 2500 (2x100 bp) or NovaSeq (2x150 bp). Per the authors' processing: MIGEC handled demultiplexing of reads and collapsing into UMI consensus sequences, while MiXCR performed V(D)J alignment. Clonotypes responding to the vaccine were identified with edgeR on replicate PBMC samples, with the criteria of FDR below 0.01 and a log2 fold change above 5 up to day 15. Each bulk clonotype received a CD4 or CD8 identity based on whether the sequenced CD4 or CD8 repertoire contained that clonotype at higher abundance. TCRdb passed the public sequencing reads through fastp at Q25 and MiXCR, retaining productive beta sequences. CDR3 protein duplicates are merged, each entry listing the most common genes and DNA. The V and J calls reflect TCRdb's pipeline rather than the authors' work. The table for this sample lists about 320,000 distinct CDR3 sequences; 3.5% to 5% of them were counted only once. The top ten constitute roughly a fifth of the sample.

This clonotype was counted only a few times. Its antigen remains unidentified. Per-nucleotide qualities are absent, and no much larger clonotype sits a single base away. Counted from cysteine to phenylalanine, this CDR3 has 16 amino acids. The sequence is cut down to CDR3 DNA, 48 bases in frame from base 1. V loses 6 bases at its end and J loses 6 bases; junction bases beyond the gene matches: 16. In the germline V gene (reference sequence), CDR1 corresponds to DFQATT and CDR2 to SNEGSKA. Sequencing used PBMCs, obtained 15 days after the yellow fever booster vaccination. This TCR derives from a man younger than 30 who received the YFV17D yellow fever vaccine. Rearrangement joined TRBV20-1 to TRBJ2-3; the central 9 bases match TRBD1. The CDR3: CSARGLPGQGDDTQYF. The DNA sequence follows: TGCAGTGCCAGGGGCTTGCCGGGACAGGGAGATGATACGCAGTATTTT.